The present T cell receptor beta chain was sequenced within a study of cytomegalovirus exposure and HLA in healthy donors. Study overall: Early released data comprised some 85 million unique TCRs from HLA-typed donors.

Study observations and caveats: In most subjects, TCR beta sequences reportedly gave accurate predictions of HLA-A and HLA-B alleles.

Notes on this clone: Its antigen is as yet unknown.

The study ran its PCR with 60 Vbeta and 13 Jbeta primers. Only in-frame clones appear in the TCRdb table, and some are missing; sequencing was by immunoSEQ multiplex PCR. This sample's clone table lists around 140,000 clones. CDR1 GTSNPN and CDR2 SVGIG come from the germline V gene (reference sequence). The CDR3 spans 14 residues. The V segment lost 1 base and the J segment 4 bases; nucleotides outside the gene matches: 1. The V and J genes are TRBV30 and TRBJ1-5; 10 bases are a match to TRBD1. The TCR originated in a male donor in good health and CMV-seronegative. Sequencing input: PBMCs. The CDR3 DNA is TGTGCCTGGAGTGAGGACAGGGGGAATCAGCCCCAGCATTTT. Translating it yields CAWSEDRGNQPQHF.